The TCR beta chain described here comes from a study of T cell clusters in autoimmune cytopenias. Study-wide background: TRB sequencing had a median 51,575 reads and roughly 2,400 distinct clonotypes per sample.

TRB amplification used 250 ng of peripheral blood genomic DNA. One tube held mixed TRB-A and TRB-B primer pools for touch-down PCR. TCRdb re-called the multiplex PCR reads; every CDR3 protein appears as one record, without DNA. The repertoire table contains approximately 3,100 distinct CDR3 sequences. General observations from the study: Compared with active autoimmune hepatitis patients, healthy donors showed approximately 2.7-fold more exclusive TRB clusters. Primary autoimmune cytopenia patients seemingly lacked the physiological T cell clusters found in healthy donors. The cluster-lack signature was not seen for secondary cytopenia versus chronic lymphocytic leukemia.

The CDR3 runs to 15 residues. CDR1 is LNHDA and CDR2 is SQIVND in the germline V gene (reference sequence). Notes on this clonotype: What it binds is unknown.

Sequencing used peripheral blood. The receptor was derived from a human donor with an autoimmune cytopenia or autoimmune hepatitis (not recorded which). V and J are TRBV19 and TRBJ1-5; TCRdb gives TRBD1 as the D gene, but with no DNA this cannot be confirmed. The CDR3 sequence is CASTEGTIGNQPQHF.